This T cell receptor beta chain originates from a study of T cells in tumors after PD-1 blockade. Looking at the study overall: Some patients also took daily vismodegib 150 mg during anti-PD-1 treatment.

The germline CDR1 and CDR2 sequences are SGHVS and FQNEAQ. The CDR3 has 19 amino acids. V gave up 1 base and J gave up 0 bases; unmatched junction bases: 12. Clones were read by immunoSEQ multiplex PCR, and TCRdb kept only the in-frame ones, dropping some. The data hold around 45,000 clones, with roughly three quarters observed a single time. The source of this sequence is a human donor with basal cell carcinoma. V and J are TRBV7-8 and TRBJ2-1; 7 positions match TRBD1. The sequencing here drew on PBMCs, taken before anti-PD-1 treatment. The CDR3 sequence: CASSLEAGTAYPSYNEQFF. The CDR3 region has the DNA TGTGCCAGCAGCTTAGAAGCTGGGACAGCCTATCCCTCCTACAATGAGCAGTTCTTC.